These 2 T cell receptor beta chains came from one sample sequenced in a study of T cells after yellow fever vaccination. MiXCR was run by TCRdb on the 5' RACE reads, yielding one entry per CDR3 protein. This sample has some 550,000 distinct CDR3 sequences; about 19% occur once, and the top ten carry 13% to 15%. The sequencing used PBMCs, collected 15 days after the yellow fever booster vaccination. Source of these receptors: a man aged 25 to 40 who received the YFV17D yellow fever vaccine.

The chain links TRBV6-5 to TRBJ2-2; the match to TRBD1 covers 8 bases. The CDR3 contains 18 residues. Germline values: CDR1 MNHEY, CDR2 SVGAGI. The V segment lost 0 bases and the J segment 5 bases; nucleotides outside the gene matches: 11. CDR3 protein: CASSYSYEGQGNTGELFF. The CDR3 DNA reads TGTGCCAGCAGTTACTCGTACGAAGGACAGGGTAATACCGGGGAGCTGTTTTTT.

The chain carries TRBV20-1 and TRBJ1-1; D gene unclear. There are 14 residues in the CDR3. Trimming shortened V by 7 bases and J by 4 bases, and 19 bases separated the two germline ends. Germline loops: CDR1 DFQATT, CDR2 SNEGSKA (reference sequence). DNA for the CDR3: TGCAGTGTCCCACTGCCGGATTCGGGCACTGAAGCTTTCTTT. Protein: CSVPLPDSGTEAFF.